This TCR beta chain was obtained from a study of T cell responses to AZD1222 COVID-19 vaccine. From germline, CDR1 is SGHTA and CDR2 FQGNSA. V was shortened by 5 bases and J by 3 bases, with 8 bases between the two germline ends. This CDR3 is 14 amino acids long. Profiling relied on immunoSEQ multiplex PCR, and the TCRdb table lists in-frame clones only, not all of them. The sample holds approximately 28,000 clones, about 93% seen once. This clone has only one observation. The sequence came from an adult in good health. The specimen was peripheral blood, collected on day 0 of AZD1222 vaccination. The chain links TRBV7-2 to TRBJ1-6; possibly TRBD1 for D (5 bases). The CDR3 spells CASSIQGYNSPLHF. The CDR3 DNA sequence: TGTGCCAGCAGCATCCAGGGCTATAATTCACCCCTCCACTTT. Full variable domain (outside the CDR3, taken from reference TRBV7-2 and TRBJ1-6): GAGVSQSPSNKVTEKGKDVELRCDPISGHTALYWYRQSLGQGLEFLIYFQGNSAPDKSGLPSDRFSAERTGGSVSTLTIQRTQQEDSAVYLCASSIQGYNSPLHFGNGTRLTVT.